This T cell receptor (beta chain) was recorded in a study of cytomegalovirus exposure and HLA in healthy donors. Study conclusions and caveats: Some highly shared sequence variants likely arose as a pipeline artifact.

Germline V gives CDR1 SGHNT, CDR2 YYREEE (reference sequence). Trimming took 5 bases from V and 0 from J; bases not matched to a gene: 14. This CDR3 comprises 19 residues. Of note for this clone: The antigen is not known.

PCR amplification relied on 60 Vbeta primers (plus 13 Jbeta primers). Here immunoSEQ multiplex PCR was the method, and the copy in TCRdb shows in-frame clones only, minus some. This specimen shows roughly 120,000 clones; the ten leading clones hold around 2.9%. Sequences were obtained from PBMCs. V usage is TRBV5-4 and J usage is TRBJ2-3; 11 bases are a match to TRBD2. This receptor was obtained from a young man in good health and CMV-seronegative. CDR3 DNA sequence: TGTGCCAGCAGTTCCGGGGGGTCGGGACTAGCGGATAGCACAGATACGCAGTATTTT. This gives the protein CASSSGGSGLADSTDTQYF.